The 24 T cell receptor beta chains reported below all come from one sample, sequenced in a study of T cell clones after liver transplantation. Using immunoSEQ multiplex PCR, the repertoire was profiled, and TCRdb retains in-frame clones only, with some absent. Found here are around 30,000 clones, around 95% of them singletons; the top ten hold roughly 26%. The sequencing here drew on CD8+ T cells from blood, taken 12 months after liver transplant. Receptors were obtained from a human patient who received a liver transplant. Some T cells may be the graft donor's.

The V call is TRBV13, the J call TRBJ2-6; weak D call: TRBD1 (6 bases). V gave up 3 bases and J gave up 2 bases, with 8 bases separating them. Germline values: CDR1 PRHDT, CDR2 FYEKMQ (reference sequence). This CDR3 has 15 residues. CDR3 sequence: CASSFTGTGANVLTF. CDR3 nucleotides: TGTGCCAGCAGCTTTACAGGGACTGGGGCCAACGTCCTGACTTTC.

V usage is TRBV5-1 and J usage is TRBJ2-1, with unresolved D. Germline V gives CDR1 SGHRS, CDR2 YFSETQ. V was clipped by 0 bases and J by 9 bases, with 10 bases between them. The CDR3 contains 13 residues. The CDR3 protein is CASSLDWGSEQFF. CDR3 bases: TGCGCCAGCAGCTTGGATTGGGGTAGTGAGCAGTTCTTC.

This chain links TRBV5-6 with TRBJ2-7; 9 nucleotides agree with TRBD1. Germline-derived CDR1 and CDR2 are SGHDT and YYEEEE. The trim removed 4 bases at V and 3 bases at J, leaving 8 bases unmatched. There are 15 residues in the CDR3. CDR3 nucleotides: TGTGCCAGCAGCCAGGACAGGGGAAAGTTCTACGAGCAGTACTTC. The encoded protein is CASSQDRGKFYEQYF.

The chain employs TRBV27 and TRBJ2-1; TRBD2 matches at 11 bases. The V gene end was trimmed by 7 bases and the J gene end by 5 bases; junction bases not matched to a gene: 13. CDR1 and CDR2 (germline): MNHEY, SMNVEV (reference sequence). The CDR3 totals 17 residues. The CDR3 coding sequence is TGTGCCAGCAAGCGCGAGCTAGCGGGAGGTCTCAACAATGAGCAGTTCTTC. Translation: CASKRELAGGLNNEQFF.

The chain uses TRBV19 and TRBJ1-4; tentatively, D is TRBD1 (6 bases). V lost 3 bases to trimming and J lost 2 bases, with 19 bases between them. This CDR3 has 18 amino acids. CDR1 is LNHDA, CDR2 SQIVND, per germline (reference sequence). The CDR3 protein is CASSIRGAGAATNEKLFF. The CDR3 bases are TGTGCCAGTAGTATTAGGGGCGCAGGGGCGGCGACTAATGAAAAACTGTTTTTT.

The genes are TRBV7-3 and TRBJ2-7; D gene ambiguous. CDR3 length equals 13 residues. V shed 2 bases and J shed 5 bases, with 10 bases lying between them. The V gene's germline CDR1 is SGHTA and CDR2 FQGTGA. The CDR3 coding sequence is TGTGCCAGCAGCTTAGGTTTGGGGAACGAGCAGTACTTC. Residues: CASSLGLGNEQYF.

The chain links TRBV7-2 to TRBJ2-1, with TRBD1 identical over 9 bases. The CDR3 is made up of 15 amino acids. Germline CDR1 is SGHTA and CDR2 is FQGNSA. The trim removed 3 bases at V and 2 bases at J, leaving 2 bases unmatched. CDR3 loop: CASSFTGGPYNEQFF. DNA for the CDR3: TGTGCCAGCAGCTTCACAGGGGGCCCCTACAATGAGCAGTTCTTC.

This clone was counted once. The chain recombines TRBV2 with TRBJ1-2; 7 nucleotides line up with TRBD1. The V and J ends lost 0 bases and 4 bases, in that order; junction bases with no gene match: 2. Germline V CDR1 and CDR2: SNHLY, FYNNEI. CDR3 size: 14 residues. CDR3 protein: CASSEAGTVYGYTF. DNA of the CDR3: TGTGCCAGCAGTGAAGCAGGGACAGTCTATGGCTACACCTTC.

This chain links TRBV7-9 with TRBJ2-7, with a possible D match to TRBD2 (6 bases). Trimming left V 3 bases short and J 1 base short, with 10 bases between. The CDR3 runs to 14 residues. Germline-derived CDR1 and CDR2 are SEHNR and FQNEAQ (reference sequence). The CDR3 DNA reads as TGTGCCAGCAGCTTTGGGACTGGATCCTACGAGCAGTACTTC. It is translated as CASSFGTGSYEQYF.

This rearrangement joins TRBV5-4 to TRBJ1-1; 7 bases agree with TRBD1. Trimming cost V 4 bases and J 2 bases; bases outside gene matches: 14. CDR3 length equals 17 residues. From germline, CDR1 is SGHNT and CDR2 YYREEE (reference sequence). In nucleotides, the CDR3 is TGTGCCAGCAGCCCGGACAGGATACAAAGTCGAAACACTGAAGCTTTCTTT. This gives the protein CASSPDRIQSRNTEAFF.

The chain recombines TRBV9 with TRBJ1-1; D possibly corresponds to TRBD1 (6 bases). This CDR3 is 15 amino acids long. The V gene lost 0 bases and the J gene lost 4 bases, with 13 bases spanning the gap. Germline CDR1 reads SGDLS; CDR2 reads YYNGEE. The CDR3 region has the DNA TGTGCCAGCAGCGTAGTAGCGGACAGCCTCACTGAAGCTTTCTTT. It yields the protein CASSVVADSLTEAFF.

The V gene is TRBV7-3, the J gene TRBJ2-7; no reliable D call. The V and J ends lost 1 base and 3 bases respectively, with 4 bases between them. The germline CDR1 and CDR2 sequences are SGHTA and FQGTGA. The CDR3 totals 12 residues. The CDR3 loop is CASSLMDYEQYF. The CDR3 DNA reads TGTGCCAGCAGCTTAATGGACTACGAGCAGTACTTC. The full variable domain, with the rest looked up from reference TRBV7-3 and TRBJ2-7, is GAGVSQTPSNKVTEKGKYVELRCDPISGHTALYWYRQSLGQGPEFLIYFQGTGAADDSGLPNDRFFAVRPEGSVSTLKIQRTERGDSAVYLCASSLMDYEQYFGPGTRLTVT.

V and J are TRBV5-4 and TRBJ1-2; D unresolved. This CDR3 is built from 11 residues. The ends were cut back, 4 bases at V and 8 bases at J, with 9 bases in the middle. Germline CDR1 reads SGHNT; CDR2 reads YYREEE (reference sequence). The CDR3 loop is CASSKDGGYTF. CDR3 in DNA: TGTGCCAGCAGCAAGGACGGGGGCTACACCTTC.

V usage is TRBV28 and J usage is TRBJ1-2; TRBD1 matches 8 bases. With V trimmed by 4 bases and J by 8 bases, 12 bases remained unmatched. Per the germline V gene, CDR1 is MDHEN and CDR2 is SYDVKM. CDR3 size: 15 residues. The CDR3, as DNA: TGTGCCAGCAGTTCGGAATCAACAGGGGGATACGGCTACACCTTC. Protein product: CASSSESTGGYGYTF.

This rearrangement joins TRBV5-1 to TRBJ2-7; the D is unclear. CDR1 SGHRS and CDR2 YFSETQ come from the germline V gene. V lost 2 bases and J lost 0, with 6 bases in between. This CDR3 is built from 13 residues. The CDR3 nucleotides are TGCGCCAGCAGCTTACGGGTCTCCTACGAGCAGTACTTC. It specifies CASSLRVSYEQYF.

The CDR3 sequence: CASSQRPSGRAFEQYF. CDR3 nucleotides: TGCGCCAGCAGCCAACGGCCTAGCGGGAGGGCCTTTGAGCAGTACTTC. The chain carries TRBV4-1 and TRBJ2-7; 12 nucleotides line up with TRBD2. The CDR3 is 16 residues long. The germline V gene has CDR1 MGHRA and CDR2 YSYEKL. Trimming removed 2 bases from V and 7 bases from J; junction bases left unmatched: 9.

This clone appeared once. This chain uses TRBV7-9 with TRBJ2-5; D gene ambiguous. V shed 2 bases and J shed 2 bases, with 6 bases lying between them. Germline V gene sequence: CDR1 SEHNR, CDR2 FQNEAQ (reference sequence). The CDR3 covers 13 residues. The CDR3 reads CASSLSGQETQYF. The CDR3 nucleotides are TGTGCCAGCAGCTTAAGTGGGCAAGAGACCCAGTACTTC.

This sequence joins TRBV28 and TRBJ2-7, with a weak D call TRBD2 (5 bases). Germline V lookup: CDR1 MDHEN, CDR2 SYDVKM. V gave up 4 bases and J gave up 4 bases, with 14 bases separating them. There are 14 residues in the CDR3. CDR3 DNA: TGTGCCAGCAGTTCCCCGGGAAGCCCTTACGAGCAGTACTTC. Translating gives CASSSPGSPYEQYF.

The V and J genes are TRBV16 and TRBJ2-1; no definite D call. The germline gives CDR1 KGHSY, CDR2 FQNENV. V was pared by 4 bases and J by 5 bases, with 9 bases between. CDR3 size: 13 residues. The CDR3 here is CASSPGRNNEQFF. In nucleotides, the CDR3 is TGTGCCAGCAGCCCTGGACGAAACAATGAGCAGTTCTTC.

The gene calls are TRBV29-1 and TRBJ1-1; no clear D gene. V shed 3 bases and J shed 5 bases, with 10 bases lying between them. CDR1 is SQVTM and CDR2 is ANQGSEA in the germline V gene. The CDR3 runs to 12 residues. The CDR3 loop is CSVDQWITEAFF. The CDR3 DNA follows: TGCAGCGTTGACCAGTGGATTACTGAAGCTTTCTTT.

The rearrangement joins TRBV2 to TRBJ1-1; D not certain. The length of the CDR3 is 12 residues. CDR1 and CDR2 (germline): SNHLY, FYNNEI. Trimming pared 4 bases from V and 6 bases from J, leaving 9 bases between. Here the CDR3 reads CASSGSGSEAFF. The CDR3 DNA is TGTGCCAGCAGTGGTTCGGGGTCTGAAGCTTTCTTT.

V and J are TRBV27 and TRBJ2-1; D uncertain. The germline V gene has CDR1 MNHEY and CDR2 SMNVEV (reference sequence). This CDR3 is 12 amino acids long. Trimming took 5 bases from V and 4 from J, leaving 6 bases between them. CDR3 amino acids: CASSTNYNEQFF. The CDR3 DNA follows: TGTGCCAGCAGTACTAATTACAATGAGCAGTTCTTC.

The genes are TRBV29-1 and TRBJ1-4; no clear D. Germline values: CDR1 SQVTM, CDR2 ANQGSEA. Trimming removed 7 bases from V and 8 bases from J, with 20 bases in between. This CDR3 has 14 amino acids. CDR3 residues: CSGTAGISGEKLFF. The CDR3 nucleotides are TGCAGCGGAACAGCCGGGATTTCAGGAGAAAAACTGTTTTTT. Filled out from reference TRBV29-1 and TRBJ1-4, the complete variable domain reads SAVISQKPSRDICQRGTSLTIQCQVDSQVTMMFWYRQQPGQSLTLIATANQGSEATYESGFVIDKFPISRPNLTFSTLTVSNMSPEDSSIYLCSGTAGISGEKLFFGSGTQLSVL.

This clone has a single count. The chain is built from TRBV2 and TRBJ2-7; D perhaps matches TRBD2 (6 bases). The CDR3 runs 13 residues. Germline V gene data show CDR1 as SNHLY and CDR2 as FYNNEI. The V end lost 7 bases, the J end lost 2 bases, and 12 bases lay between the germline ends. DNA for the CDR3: TGTGCCAGCATTATCGGACTAACCTACGAGCAGTACTTC. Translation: CASIIGLTYEQYF.